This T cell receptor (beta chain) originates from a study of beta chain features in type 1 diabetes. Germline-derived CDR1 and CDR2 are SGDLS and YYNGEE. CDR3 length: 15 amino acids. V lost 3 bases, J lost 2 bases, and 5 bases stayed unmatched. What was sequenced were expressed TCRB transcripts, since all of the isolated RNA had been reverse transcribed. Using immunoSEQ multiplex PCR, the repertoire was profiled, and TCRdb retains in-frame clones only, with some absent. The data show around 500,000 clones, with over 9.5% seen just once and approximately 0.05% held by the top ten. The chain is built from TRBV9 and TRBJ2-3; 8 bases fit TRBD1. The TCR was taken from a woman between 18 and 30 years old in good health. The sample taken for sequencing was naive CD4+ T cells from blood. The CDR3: CASSARDRYTDTQYF. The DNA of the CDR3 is TGTGCCAGCAGCGCCCGGGACAGGTACACAGATACGCAGTATTTT. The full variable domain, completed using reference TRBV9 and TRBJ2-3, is DSGVTQTPKHLITATGQRVTLRCSPRSGDLSVYWYQQSLDQGLQFLIQYYNGEERAKGNILERFSAQQFPDLHSELNLSSLELGDSALYFCASSARDRYTDTQYFGPGTRLTVL.